These 17 T cell receptor beta chains originate from one sample sequenced in a study of cytomegalovirus exposure and HLA in healthy donors. PCR amplification relied on 60 Vbeta primers (plus 13 Jbeta primers). Profiling relied on immunoSEQ multiplex PCR, and the TCRdb table lists in-frame clones only, not all of them. Of fewer than 140,000 clones listed, 80% to 90% are singletons. Material for sequencing was PBMCs. The receptors originated from a man aged 45-60 years in good health and CMV-seronegative.

This clone turned up a few times. This chain joins TRBV5-6 and TRBJ1-2, with D possibly being TRBD1 (5 bases). V lost 6 bases and J 0 bases, leaving 18 bases between the germline ends. The germline gives CDR1 SGHDT, CDR2 YYEEEE. The CDR3 length is 16 residues. This CDR3 reads CASTYPLDRTNYGYTF. The CDR3 DNA reads as TGTGCCAGCACCTACCCCCTAGACAGAACTAACTATGGCTACACCTTC.

The chain recombines TRBV5-1 with TRBJ2-3, with D unresolved. Germline V lookup: CDR1 SGHRS, CDR2 YFSETQ. The CDR3 sequence is 15 residues long. V lost 0 bases to trimming and J lost 0 bases, with 8 bases between them. The CDR3 loop reads CASSLDYTSTDTQYF. CDR3 DNA sequence: TGCGCCAGCAGCTTGGACTACACCAGCACAGATACGCAGTATTTT.

The chain combines TRBV6-5 with TRBJ2-5; 7 bases fit TRBD2. The germline gives CDR1 MNHEY, CDR2 SVGAGI. This CDR3 has 14 residues. Unmatched junction bases numbered 2, after V lost 2 bases and J lost 2 bases. CDR3: CASSYGGGQETQYF. The CDR3, as DNA: TGTGCCAGCAGTTACGGGGGGGGGCAAGAGACCCAGTACTTC.

For the CDR3, the DNA is TGTGCCAGTAGTCGTGTGGGCTACACCTTC. Translated: CASSRVGYTF. The J gene is TRBJ1-2, the V gene TRBV19; D uncertain. Trimming pared 5 bases from V and 8 bases from J, leaving 6 bases between. The germline CDR1 and CDR2 sequences are LNHDA and SQIVND (reference sequence). This CDR3 is 10 amino acids long.

The chain uses TRBV29-1 and TRBJ1-4, with D tentatively TRBD1 (6 bases). Trimming removed 3 bases at V and 8 bases at J, with 13 bases between. The germline CDR1 and CDR2 sequences are SQVTM and ANQGSEA. The CDR3 contains 13 residues. The CDR3 spells CSVEGQPGEKLFF. The CDR3 DNA reads as TGCAGCGTTGAGGGACAACCCGGGGAAAAACTGTTTTTT.

The chain is built from TRBV6-1 and TRBJ1-4; TRBD1 matches 7 bases. V was pared by 1 base and J by 5 bases, with 10 bases of the junction left unmatched. This CDR3 is built from 17 residues. The germline V gene encodes CDR1 MNHNS and CDR2 SASEGT. The CDR3 sequence: CASSEGWRTGRNEKLFF. In DNA form, the CDR3 reads TGTGCCAGCAGTGAAGGTTGGCGGACAGGACGAAATGAAAAACTGTTTTTT.

CDR3 bases: TGTGCCAGCAGTGACCTGACAGGGAGCAACGAAAAACTGTTTTTT. Encoded protein: CASSDLTGSNEKLFF. V and J are TRBV2 and TRBJ1-4; 7 positions match TRBD1. The CDR3 is made up of 15 amino acids. Germline V gene sequence: CDR1 SNHLY, CDR2 FYNNEI. After removal of 3 bases from V and 8 bases from J, the junction contained 9 bases not matched to a gene.

A few counts support this clone. V usage is TRBV9 and J usage is TRBJ1-1; 9 nucleotides line up with TRBD1. The V gene end was trimmed by 8 bases and the J gene end by 1 base; junction bases not matched to a gene: 6. The CDR3 consists of 14 residues. The V gene's germline CDR1 is SGDLS and CDR2 YYNGEE. The CDR3 DNA reads TGTGCCAGTAACCAGGGACAGGGGAACACTGAAGCTTTCTTT. It is translated as CASNQGQGNTEAFF.

The CDR3 reads CASSYWGQDYEQYF. The CDR3 DNA reads TGTGCCAGCAGTTACTGGGGACAGGACTACGAGCAGTACTTC. The chain couples TRBV6-5 to TRBJ2-7; 8 bases map to TRBD1. Germline values: CDR1 MNHEY, CDR2 SVGAGI. This CDR3 has 14 amino acids. The V and J ends lost 1 base and 3 bases, in that order; junction bases with no gene match: 2.

This clone was detected only once. The genes are TRBV4-2 and TRBJ2-1; TRBD1 matches at 12 bases. Unmatched junction bases numbered 5, after V lost 1 base and J lost 13 bases. Germline CDR1 and CDR2: LGHNA and YNFKEQ. This CDR3 region has 14 residues. Written as DNA, the CDR3 is TGTGCCAGCAGCCAAGGGGACAGGGGGCGCACCCAGTTCTTC. Amino acids: CASSQGDRGRTQFF.

CDR3 protein: CASSELAVSNQPQHF. The CDR3 DNA reads as TGTGCCAGCAGTGAACTAGCGGTTAGCAATCAGCCCCAGCATTTT. The chain recombines TRBV2 with TRBJ1-5; D gene unclear. This CDR3 is built from 15 residues. Germline loops: CDR1 SNHLY, CDR2 FYNNEI. The V end was cut by 2 bases, the J end by 0 bases, with 8 bases between.

This clone has only one observation. The J gene is TRBJ1-2, the V gene TRBV28; 7 bases are shared with TRBD1. CDR3 size: 12 residues. Trimming removed 6 bases from V and 6 bases from J; junction bases left unmatched: 4. Germline CDR1 and CDR2: MDHEN and SYDVKM. The CDR3 DNA reads TGTGCCAGCAGATCCGGGACAGATGGCTACACCTTC. Translation gives CASRSGTDGYTF.

V gene TRBV7-2 combines with J gene TRBJ2-3, with 9 bases that match TRBD2. Germline loops: CDR1 SGHTA, CDR2 FQGNSA. Losses at the gene ends were 5 bases for V and 4 bases for J; bases not matched to a gene: 7. The CDR3 loop spans 15 amino acids. CDR3 DNA: TGTGCCAGCAGCCCCAATAGCGGGGGAGCAGATACGCAGTATTTT. As protein: CASSPNSGGADTQYF.

The rearrangement joins TRBV9 to TRBJ1-2, with 7 nucleotides matching TRBD1. This CDR3 is built from 16 residues. J gave up 9 bases and V 0 bases, and 14 bases lay outside the gene matches. Germline CDR1 is SGDLS and CDR2 is YYNGEE. CDR3 protein: CASSVGPRTGPESYTF. In DNA form, the CDR3 reads TGTGCCAGCAGCGTAGGGCCCCGGACAGGTCCTGAGAGCTACACCTTC.

V is TRBV4-1 and J is TRBJ1-6; the D gene is possibly TRBD1 (5 bases). Per the germline V gene, CDR1 is MGHRA and CDR2 is YSYEKL. Trimming left V 4 bases short and J 11 bases short, with 21 bases between. There are 16 residues in the CDR3. The CDR3 loop reads CASSLSSGRGGTPLHF. Written as DNA, the CDR3 is TGCGCCAGCAGCCTCAGCTCAGGGCGGGGGGGGACACCCCTCCACTTT.

The chain links TRBV7-8 to TRBJ1-1; unclear D gene. Germline-derived CDR1 and CDR2 are SGHVS and FQNEAQ. V lost 0 bases and J 8 bases, leaving 10 bases between the germline ends. The CDR3 is made up of 13 amino acids. This CDR3 reads CASSLAEPREAFF. The DNA for the CDR3 is TGTGCCAGCAGCTTAGCGGAGCCACGCGAAGCTTTCTTT.

The CDR3: CASSPPSSGANVLTF. The CDR3 region has the DNA TGTGCCAGCTCACCACCCAGCTCTGGGGCCAACGTCCTGACTTTC. The rearrangement joins TRBV18 to TRBJ2-6; D uncertain. The V gene lost 0 bases and the J gene lost 0 bases, with 3 bases spanning the gap. The CDR3 length is 15 residues. From germline, CDR1 is KGHSH and CDR2 LQKENI.